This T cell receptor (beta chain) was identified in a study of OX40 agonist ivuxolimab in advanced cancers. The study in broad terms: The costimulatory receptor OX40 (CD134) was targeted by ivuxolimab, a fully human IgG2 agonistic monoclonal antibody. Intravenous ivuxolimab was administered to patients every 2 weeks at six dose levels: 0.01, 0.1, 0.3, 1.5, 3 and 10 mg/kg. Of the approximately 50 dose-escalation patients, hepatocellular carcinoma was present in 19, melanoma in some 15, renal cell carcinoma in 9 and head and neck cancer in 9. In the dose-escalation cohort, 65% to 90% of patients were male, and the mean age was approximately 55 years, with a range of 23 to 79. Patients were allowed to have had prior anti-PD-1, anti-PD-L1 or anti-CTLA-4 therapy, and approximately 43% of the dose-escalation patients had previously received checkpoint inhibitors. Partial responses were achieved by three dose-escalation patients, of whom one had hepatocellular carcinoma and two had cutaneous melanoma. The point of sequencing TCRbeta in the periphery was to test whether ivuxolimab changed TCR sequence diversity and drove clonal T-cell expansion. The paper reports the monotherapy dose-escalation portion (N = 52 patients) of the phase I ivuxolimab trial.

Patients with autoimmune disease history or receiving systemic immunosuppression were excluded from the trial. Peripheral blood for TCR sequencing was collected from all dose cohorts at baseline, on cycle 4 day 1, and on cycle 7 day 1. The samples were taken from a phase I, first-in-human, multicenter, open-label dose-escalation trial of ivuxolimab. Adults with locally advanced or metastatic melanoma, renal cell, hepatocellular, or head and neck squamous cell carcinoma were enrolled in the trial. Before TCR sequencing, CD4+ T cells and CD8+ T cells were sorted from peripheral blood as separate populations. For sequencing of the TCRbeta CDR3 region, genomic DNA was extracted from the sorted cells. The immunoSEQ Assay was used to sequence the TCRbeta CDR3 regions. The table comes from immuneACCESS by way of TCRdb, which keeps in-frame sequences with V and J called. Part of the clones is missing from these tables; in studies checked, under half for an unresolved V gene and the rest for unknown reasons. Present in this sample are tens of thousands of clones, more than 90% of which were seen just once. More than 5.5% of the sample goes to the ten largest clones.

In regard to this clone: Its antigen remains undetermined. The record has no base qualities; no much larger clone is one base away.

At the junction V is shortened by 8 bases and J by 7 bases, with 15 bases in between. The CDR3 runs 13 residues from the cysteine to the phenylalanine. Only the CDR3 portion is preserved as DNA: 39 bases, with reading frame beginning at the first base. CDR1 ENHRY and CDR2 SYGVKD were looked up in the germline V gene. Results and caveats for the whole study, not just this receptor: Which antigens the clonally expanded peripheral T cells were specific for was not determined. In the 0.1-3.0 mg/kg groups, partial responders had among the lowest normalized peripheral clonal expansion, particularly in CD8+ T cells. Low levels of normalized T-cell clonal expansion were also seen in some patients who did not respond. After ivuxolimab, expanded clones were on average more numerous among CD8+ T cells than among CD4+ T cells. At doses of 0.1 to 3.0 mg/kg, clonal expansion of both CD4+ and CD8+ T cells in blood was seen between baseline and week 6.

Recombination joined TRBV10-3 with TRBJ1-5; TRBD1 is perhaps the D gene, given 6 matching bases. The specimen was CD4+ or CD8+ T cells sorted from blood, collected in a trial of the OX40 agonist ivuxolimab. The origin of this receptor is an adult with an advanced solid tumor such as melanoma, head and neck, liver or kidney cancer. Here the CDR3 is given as CAISGQLEQPQHF. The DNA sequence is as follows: TGTGCCATCTCCGGACAGCTGGAACAGCCCCAGCATTTT.